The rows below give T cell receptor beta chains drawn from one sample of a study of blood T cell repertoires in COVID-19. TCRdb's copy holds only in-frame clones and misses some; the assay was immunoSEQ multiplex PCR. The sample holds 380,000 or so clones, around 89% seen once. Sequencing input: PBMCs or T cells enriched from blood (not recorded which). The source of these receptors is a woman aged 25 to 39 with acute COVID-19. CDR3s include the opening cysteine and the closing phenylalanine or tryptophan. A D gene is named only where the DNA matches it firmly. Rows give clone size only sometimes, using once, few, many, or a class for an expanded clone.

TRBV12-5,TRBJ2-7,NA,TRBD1,CASGQGVGEQYF,TGTGCTAGTGGGCAGGGGGTCGGCGAGCAGTACTTC
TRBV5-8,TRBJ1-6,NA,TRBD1,CASGLRTGGNSPLHF,TGTGCCAGCGGGTTGAGGACAGGTGGGAATTCACCCCTCCACTTT
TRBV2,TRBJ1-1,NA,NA,CASGARRNTEAFF,TGTGCCAGTGGGGCCCGACGGAACACTGAAGCTTTCTTT
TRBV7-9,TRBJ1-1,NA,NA,CASSRSHRGTEAFF,TGTGCCAGCAGCAGGTCACACCGGGGCACTGAAGCTTTCTTT
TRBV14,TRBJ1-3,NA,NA,CASSPGTSGNTIYF,TGTGCCAGCAGCCCGGGGACATCTGGAAACACCATATATTTT
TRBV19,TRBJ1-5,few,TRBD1,CASSRDRTGVTGQPQHF,TGTGCCAGTAGTAGGGATCGGACAGGGGTTACAGGCCAGCCCCAGCATTTT
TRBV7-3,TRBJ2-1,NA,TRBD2,CASSLYAGGYNEQFF,TGTGCCAGCAGCTTATATGCGGGGGGTTACAATGAGCAGTTCTTC
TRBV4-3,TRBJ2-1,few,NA,CASSQGVVSLYNEQFF,TGCGCCAGCAGCCAAGGCGTCGTGAGTTTGTACAATGAGCAGTTCTTC
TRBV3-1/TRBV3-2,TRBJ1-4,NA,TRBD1,CASSQARDRGNEKLFF,TGTGCCAGCAGCCAGGCCCGGGACAGGGGTAATGAAAAACTGTTTTTT
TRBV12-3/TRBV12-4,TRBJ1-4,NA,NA,CASSSIEKLFF,TGTGCCAGCAGTTCTATTGAAAAACTGTTTTTT
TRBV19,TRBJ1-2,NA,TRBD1,CASRWDRGNYGYTF,TGTGCCAGTAGATGGGACAGGGGAAACTATGGCTACACCTTC
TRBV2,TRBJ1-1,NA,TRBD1,CASSPDRGYTEAFF,TGTGCCAGCAGCCCCGACAGGGGGTACACTGAAGCTTTCTTT
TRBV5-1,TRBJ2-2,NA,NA,CASSSLPVGQNTNTGELFF,TGCGCCAGCAGCTCCCTCCCTGTCGGACAGAATACAAACACCGGGGAGCTGTTTTTT
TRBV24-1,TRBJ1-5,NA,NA,CATSEGGALNQPQHF,TGTGCCACCAGTGAAGGGGGGGCGCTTAATCAGCCCCAGCATTTT
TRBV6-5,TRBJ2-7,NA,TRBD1,CASSYFPRTGTEQYF,TGTGCCAGCAGTTACTTCCCCCGGACAGGGACCGAGCAGTACTTC
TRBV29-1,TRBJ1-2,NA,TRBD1,CSVGRQGYGYTF,TGCAGCGTAGGTAGACAGGGATATGGCTACACCTTC
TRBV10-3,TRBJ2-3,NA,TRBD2,CAISASGGITDTQYF,TGTGCCATCAGTGCTAGCGGGGGGATCACAGATACGCAGTATTTT
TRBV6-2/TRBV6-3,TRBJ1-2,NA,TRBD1,CASSPGVKDRERGGYGYTF,TGTGCCAGCAGTCCGGGGGTGAAAGACAGGGAGCGCGGAGGCTATGGCTACACCTTC
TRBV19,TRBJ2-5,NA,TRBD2,CASSIDRSSGGAETQYF,TGTGCCAGTAGTATAGATCGAAGTAGCGGGGGGGCCGAGACCCAGTACTTC
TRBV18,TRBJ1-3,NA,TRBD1,CASSPLDRSSGNTIYF,TGTGCCAGCTCACCATTGGACAGGAGCTCTGGAAACACCATATATTTT
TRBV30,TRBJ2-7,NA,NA,CAWSNTGLLEQYF,TGTGCCTGGAGTAACACGGGACTGCTGGAGCAGTACTTC
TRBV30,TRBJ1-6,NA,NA,CAWSSTHSPLHF,TGTGCCTGGAGTTCAACACATTCACCCCTCCACTTT
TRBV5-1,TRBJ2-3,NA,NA,CASSLTGFTDTQYF,TGCGCCAGCAGCTTGACAGGGTTCACAGATACGCAGTATTTT
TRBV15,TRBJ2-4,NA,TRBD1,CATSRTPQGAIAKNIQYF,TGTGCCACCAGCAGAACTCCTCAGGGGGCCATAGCCAAAAACATTCAGTACTTC
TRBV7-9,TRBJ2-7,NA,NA,CASSPDRTYEQYF,TGTGCCAGCAGCCCCGACAGAACCTACGAGCAGTACTTC
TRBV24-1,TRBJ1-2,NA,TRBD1,CATSDAAGGNYGYTF,TGTGCCACCAGTGATGCGGCAGGGGGTAACTATGGCTACACCTTC
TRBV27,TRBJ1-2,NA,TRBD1,CASRSTGQGNGYTF,TGTGCCAGCAGAAGCACCGGACAGGGGAATGGCTACACCTTC
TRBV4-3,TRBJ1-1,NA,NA,CASSQSSGDTEAFF,TGCGCCAGCAGCCAATCGTCAGGGGACACTGAAGCTTTCTTT
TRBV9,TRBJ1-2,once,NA,CASSVLNRQDPFTGYGYTF,TGTGCCAGCAGCGTCCTCAACCGACAAGACCCTTTTACAGGGTATGGCTACACCTTC
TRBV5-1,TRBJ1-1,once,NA,CASSWDLPVTEAFF,TGCGCCAGCAGCTGGGACTTACCAGTCACTGAAGCTTTCTTT
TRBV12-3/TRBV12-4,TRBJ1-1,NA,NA,CASSLSDSEAFF,TGTGCCAGCAGCCTCTCCGACAGCGAAGCTTTCTTT
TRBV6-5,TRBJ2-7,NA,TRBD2,CASSYTGGTYEQYF,TGTGCCAGCAGTTACACCGGGGGGACTTACGAGCAGTACTTC
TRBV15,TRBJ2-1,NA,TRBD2,CATSYGTSSGGIDEQFF,TGTGCCACCTCATACGGGACTTCGAGCGGGGGGATAGATGAGCAGTTCTTC
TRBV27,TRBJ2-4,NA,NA,CASSPPGSAKNIQYF,TGTGCCAGCAGCCCTCCGGGGTCAGCCAAAAACATTCAGTACTTC
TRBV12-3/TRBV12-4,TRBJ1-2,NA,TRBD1,CASKTGWGYTF,TGTGCCAGCAAGACAGGGTGGGGCTACACCTTC
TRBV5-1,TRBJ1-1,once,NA,CASSLRTGNTEAFF,TGCGCCAGCAGTCTGCGGACGGGAAACACTGAAGCTTTCTTT
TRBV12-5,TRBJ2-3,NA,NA,CASGLEGNRASTDTQYF,TGTGCTAGTGGTTTGGAAGGGAACAGGGCTAGCACAGATACGCAGTATTTT
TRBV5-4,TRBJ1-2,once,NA,CASSLVPSNYGYTF,TGTGCCAGCAGCTTGGTTCCCAGTAACTATGGCTACACCTTC
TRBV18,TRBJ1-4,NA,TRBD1,CASSLNGNRGQTNEKLFF,TGTGCCAGCTCACTGAACGGAAACAGGGGTCAGACTAATGAAAAACTGTTTTTT
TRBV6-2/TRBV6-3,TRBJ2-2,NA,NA,CASSLTRVGELFF,TGTGCCAGCAGTTTGACTAGGGTTGGGGAGCTGTTTTTT
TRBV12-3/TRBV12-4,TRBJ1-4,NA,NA,CASSLNRVELFF,TGTGCCAGCAGTCTGAACAGGGTAGAACTGTTTTTT
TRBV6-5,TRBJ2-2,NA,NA,CASSRYGPGHGELFF,TGTGCCAGCAGCCGATATGGACCCGGACACGGGGAGCTGTTTTTT
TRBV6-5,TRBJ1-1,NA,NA,CASSNGGPVNTEAFF,TGTGCCAGCAGCAACGGGGGGCCGGTCAACACTGAAGCTTTCTTT
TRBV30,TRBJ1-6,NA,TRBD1,CAWQGPGTGTAPLHF,TGTGCCTGGCAGGGACCTGGGACAGGGACGGCACCCCTCCACTTT
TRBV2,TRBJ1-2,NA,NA,CASSEAKSAGLLYGYTF,TGTGCCAGCAGTGAAGCTAAGTCGGCAGGCCTCCTATATGGCTACACCTTC
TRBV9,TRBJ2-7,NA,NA,CASSVAGSYEQYF,TGTGCCAGCAGCGTAGCAGGATCCTACGAGCAGTACTTC
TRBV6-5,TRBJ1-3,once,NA,CASSSTAERAIYF,TGTGCCAGCAGTAGCACAGCGGAACGGGCCATATATTTT
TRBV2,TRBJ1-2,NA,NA,CASRPGQNYGYTF,TGTGCCAGCAGACCCGGACAGAACTATGGCTACACCTTC
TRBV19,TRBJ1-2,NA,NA,CASSIIGFAGGYTF,TGTGCCAGTAGTATTATTGGGTTTGCAGGAGGCTACACCTTC
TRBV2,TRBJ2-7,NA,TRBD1,CASRDRDYEQYF,TGTGCCAGCCGGGACAGGGACTACGAGCAGTACTTC
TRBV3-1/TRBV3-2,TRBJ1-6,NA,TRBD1,CASSRVGQGAAYNSPLHF,TGTGCCAGCAGCCGGGTAGGACAGGGGGCAGCGTATAATTCACCCCTCCACTTT
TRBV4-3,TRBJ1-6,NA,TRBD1,CASSRATGGNSPLHF,TGCGCCAGCAGCCGCGCCACAGGGGGCAATTCACCCCTCCACTTT
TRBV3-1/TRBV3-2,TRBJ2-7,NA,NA,CASSQVGDEQYF,TGTGCCAGCAGCCAAGTCGGAGACGAGCAGTACTTC
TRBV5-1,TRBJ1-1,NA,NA,CASSPRRAEMNTEAFF,TGCGCCAGCAGCCCCAGGCGGGCAGAGATGAACACTGAAGCTTTCTTT
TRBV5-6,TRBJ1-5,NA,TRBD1,CASSVDRGEGNQPQHF,TGTGCCAGCAGCGTTGACAGGGGTGAGGGCAATCAGCCCCAGCATTTT
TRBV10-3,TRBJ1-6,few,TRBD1,CAISRDSDYNSPLHF,TGTGCCATCAGCCGGGACAGCGACTATAATTCACCCCTCCACTTT
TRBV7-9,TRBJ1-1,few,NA,CASSLVLRDTEAFF,TGTGCCAGCAGCTTAGTCCTCCGGGACACTGAAGCTTTCTTT